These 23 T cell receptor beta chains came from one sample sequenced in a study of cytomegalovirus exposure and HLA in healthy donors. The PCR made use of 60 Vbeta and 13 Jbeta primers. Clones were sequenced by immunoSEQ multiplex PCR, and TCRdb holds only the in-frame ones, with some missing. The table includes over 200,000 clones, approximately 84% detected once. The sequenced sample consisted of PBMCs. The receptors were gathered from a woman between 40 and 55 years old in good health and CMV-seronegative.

CDR3 nucleotide sequence: TGTGCCTGGAGTGTCGCAGGGGATCAGCCCCAGCATTTT. It translates to CAWSVAGDQPQHF. The V gene is TRBV30, the J gene TRBJ1-5; possibly TRBD1 for D (6 bases). This CDR3 contains 13 residues. The ends were cut back, 0 bases at V and 5 bases at J, with 8 bases in the middle. Germline CDR1 reads GTSNPN; CDR2 reads SVGIG (reference sequence).

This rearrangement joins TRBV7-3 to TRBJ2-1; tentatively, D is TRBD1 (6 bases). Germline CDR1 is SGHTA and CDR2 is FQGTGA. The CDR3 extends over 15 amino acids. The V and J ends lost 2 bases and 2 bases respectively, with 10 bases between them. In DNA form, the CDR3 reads TGTGCCAGCAGCTTACTGAGGACAGCCTACAATGAGCAGTTCTTC. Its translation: CASSLLRTAYNEQFF.

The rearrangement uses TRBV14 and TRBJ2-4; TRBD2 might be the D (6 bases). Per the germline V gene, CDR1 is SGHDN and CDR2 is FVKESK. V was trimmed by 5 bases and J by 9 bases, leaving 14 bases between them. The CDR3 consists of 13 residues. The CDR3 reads CASSGEIAVIQYF. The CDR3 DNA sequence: TGTGCCAGCAGCGGCGAGATAGCGGTCATTCAGTACTTC.

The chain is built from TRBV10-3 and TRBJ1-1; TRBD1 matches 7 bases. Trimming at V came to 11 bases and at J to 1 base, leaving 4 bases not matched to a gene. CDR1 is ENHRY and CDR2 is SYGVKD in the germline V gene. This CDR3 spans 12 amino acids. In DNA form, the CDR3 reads TGTGCCTCGACAGGGCGGAACACTGAAGCTTTCTTT. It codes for CASTGRNTEAFF.

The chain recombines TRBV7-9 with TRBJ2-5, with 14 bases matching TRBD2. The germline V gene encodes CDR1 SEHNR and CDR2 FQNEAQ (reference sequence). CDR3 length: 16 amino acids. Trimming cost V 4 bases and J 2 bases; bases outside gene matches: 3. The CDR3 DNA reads TGTGCCAGCAGCTCCGGGACTAGCGGGGGACAAGAGACCCAGTACTTC. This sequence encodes CASSSGTSGGQETQYF.

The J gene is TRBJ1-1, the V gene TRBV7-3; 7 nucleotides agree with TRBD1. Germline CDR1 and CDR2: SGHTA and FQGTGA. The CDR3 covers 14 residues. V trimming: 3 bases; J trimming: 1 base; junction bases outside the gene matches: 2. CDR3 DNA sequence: TGTGCCAGCAGCTTCGGACAGGCGAACACTGAAGCTTTCTTT. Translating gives CASSFGQANTEAFF. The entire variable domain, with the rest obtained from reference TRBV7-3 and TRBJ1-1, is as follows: GAGVSQTPSNKVTEKGKYVELRCDPISGHTALYWYRQSLGQGPEFLIYFQGTGAADDSGLPNDRFFAVRPEGSVSTLKIQRTERGDSAVYLCASSFGQANTEAFFGQGTRLTVV.

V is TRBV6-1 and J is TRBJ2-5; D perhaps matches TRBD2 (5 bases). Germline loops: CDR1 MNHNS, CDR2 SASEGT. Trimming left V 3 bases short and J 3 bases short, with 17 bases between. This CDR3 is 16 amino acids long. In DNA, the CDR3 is TGTGCCAGCAGTGAGGGGTCCGAGGGTGTAAAAGAGACCCAGTACTTC. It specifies CASSEGSEGVKETQYF.

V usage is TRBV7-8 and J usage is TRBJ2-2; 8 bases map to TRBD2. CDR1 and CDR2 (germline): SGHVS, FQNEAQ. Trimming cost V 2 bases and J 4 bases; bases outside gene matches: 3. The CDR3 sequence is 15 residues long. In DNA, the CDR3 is TGTGCCAGCAGCTTAATCCGGGGGGGCACCGGGGAGCTGTTTTTT. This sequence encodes CASSLIRGGTGELFF. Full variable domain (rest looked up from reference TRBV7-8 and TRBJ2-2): GAGVSQSPRYKVAKRGQDVALRCDPISGHVSLFWYQQALGQGPEFLTYFQNEAQLDKSGLPSDRFFAERPEGSVSTLKIQRTQQEDSAVYLCASSLIRGGTGELFFGEGSRLTVL.

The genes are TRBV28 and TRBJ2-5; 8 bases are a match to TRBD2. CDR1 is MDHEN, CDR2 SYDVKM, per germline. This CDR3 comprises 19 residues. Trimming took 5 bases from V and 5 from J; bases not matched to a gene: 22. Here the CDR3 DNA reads TGTGCCAGCAGTGCGGAGTTGAGAGGGGGACTAGGGAGGGGGGAGACCCAGTACTTC. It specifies CASSAELRGGLGRGETQYF.

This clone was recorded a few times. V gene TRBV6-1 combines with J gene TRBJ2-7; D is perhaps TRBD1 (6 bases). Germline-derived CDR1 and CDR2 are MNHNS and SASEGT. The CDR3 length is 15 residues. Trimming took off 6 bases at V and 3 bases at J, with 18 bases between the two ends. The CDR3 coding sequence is TGTGCCAGCAGACCCCGTGGGACATGGAACTACGAGCAGTACTTC. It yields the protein CASRPRGTWNYEQYF.

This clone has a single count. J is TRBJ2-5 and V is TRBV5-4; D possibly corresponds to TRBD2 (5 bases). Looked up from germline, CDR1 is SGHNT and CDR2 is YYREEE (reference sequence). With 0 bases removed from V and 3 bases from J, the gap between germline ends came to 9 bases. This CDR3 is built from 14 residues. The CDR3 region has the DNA TGTGCCAGCAGCTTGGAGTCCGGGAAAGAGACCCAGTACTTC. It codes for CASSLESGKETQYF.

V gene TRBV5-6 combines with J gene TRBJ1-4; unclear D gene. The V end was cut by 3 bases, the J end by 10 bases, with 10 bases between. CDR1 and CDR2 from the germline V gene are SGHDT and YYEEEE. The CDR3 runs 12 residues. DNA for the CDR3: TGTGCCAGCAGCTCGCCACCCGGAAAACTGTTTTTT. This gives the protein CASSSPPGKLFF.

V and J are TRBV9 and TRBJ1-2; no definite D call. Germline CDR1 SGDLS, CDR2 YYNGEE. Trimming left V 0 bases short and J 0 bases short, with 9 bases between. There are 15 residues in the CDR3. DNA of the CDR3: TGTGCCAGCAGCGTAGAGGCAGGTTCTAACTATGGCTACACCTTC. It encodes CASSVEAGSNYGYTF.

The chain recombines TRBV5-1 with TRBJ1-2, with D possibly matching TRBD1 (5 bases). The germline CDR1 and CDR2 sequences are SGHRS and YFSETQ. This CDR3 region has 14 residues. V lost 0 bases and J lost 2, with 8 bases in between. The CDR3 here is CASSLEAGNYGYTF. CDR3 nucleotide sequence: TGCGCCAGCAGCTTGGAAGCAGGGAACTATGGCTACACCTTC.

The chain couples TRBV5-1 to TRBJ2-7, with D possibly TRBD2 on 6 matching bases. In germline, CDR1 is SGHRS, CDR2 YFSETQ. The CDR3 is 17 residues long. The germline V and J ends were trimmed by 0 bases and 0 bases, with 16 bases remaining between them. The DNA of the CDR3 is TGCGCCAGCAGCTTGGGGTTTGGCGGGATGAGCTCCTACGAGCAGTACTTC. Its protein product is CASSLGFGGMSSYEQYF.

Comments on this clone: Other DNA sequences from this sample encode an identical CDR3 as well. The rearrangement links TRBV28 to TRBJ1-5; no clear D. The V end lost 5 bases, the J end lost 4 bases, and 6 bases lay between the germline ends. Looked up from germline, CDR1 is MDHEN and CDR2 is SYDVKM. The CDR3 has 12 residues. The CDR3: CASSPLNQPQHF. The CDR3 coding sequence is TGTGCCAGCAGTCCACTTAATCAGCCCCAGCATTTT.

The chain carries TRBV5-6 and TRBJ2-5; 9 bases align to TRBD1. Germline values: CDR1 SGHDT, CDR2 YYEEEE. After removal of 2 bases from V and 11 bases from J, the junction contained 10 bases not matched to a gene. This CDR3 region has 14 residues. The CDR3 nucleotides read TGTGCCAGCAGCTTTTACACAGGGGGCAAGGAGCAGTACTTC. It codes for CASSFYTGGKEQYF.

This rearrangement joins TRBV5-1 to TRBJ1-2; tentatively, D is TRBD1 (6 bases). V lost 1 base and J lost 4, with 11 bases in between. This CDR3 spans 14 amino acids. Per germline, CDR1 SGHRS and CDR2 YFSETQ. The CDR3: CASSLSDRIYGYTF. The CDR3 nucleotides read TGCGCCAGCAGCTTGTCAGACAGGATCTATGGCTACACCTTC.

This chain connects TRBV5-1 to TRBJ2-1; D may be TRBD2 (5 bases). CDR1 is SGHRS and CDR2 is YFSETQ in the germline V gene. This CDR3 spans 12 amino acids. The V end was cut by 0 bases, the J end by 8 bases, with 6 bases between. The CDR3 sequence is CASSLVSDEQFF. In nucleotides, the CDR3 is TGCGCCAGCAGCTTGGTTAGCGATGAGCAGTTCTTC.

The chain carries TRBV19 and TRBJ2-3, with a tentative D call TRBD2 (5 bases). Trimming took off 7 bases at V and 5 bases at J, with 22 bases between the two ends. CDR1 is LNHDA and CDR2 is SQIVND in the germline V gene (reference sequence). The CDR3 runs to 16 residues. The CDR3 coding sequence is TGTGCCAGTACCGATCGGGCGCCTCCAGGAGGAGATACGCAGTATTTT. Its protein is CASTDRAPPGGDTQYF.

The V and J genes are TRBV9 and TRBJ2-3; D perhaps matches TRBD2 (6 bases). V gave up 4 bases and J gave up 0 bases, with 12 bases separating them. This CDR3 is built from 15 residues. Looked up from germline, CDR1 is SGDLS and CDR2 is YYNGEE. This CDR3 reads CASSILGTSTDTQYF. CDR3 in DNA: TGTGCCAGCAGCATACTAGGGACTAGCACAGATACGCAGTATTTT. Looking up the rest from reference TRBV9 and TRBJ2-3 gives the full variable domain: DSGVTQTPKHLITATGQRVTLRCSPRSGDLSVYWYQQSLDQGLQFLIQYYNGEERAKGNILERFSAQQFPDLHSELNLSSLELGDSALYFCASSILGTSTDTQYFGPGTRLTVL.

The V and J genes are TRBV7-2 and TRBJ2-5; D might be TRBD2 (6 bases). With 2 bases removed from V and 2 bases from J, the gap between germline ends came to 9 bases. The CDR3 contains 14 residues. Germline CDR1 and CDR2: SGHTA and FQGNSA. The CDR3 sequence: CASSLLGGQETQYF. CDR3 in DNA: TGTGCCAGCAGCTTATTGGGGGGACAAGAGACCCAGTACTTC.

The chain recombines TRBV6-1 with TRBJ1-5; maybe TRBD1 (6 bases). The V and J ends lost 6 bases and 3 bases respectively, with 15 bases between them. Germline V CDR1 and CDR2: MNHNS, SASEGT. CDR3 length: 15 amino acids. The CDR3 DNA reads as TGTGCCAGCAGATTTATACAGGGATCCAATCAGCCCCAGCATTTT. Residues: CASRFIQGSNQPQHF.